The clone carrying this TCR beta chain came up many times. TCR beta CDR3 regions were amplified from RNA transcripts. An initial RT-PCR round employing HTBI primers preceded a second-round multiplex PCR. Via MiXCR, TCRdb re-called the multiplex PCR reads, giving one row per CDR3 protein. Among around 1.1 million distinct CDR3 sequences, 35% to 45% were seen once, and the ten largest hold 11%. These data come from a study of Graves' ophthalmopathy and Graves' hyperthyroidism. Sequencing used peripheral blood or thyroid tissue (not recorded which). This receptor was identified in an adult man with Graves' hyperthyroidism.

The CDR3 sequence is CASSLVLPIQETQYF. As DNA, the CDR3 is TGTGCCAGCAGCTTAGTCCTACCAATCCAAGAGACCCAGTACTTC. J is TRBJ2-5 and V is TRBV7-2; D not certain. The CDR3 length is 15 residues. The germline CDR1 and CDR2 sequences are SGHTA and FQGNSA. The V end was cut by 1 base, the J end by 1 base, with 10 bases between.